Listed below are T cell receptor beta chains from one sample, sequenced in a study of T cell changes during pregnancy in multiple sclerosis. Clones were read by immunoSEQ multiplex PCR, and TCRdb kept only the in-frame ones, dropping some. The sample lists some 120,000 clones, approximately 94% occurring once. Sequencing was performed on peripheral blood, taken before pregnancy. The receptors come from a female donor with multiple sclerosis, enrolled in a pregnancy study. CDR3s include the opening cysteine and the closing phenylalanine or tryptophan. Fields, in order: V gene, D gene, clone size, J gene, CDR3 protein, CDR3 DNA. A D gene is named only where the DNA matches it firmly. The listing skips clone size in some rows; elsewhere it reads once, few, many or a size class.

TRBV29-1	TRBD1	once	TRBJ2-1	CSACLTGTYNEQFF	TGCAGCGCCTGTCTGACAGGGACGTACAATGAGCAGTTCTTC
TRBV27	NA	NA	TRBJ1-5	CASSSRGYSNQPQHF	TGTGCCAGCAGTTCCAGAGGTTATAGCAATCAGCCCCAGCATTTT
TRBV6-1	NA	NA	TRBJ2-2	CASSGQPNTGELFF	TGTGCCAGCAGTGGACAGCCGAACACCGGGGAGCTGTTTTTT
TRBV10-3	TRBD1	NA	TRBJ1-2	CAISAGTGVRGYTF	TGTGCCATCAGTGCCGGGACAGGGGTTCGCGGCTACACCTTC
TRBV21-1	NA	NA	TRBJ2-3	CASSSLDQGGTDTQYF	TGTGCCAGCAGCAGCCTGGACCAGGGCGGCACAGATACGCAGTATTTT
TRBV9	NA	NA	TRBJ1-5	CASSVAAGLNQPQHF	TGTGCCAGCAGCGTAGCCGCAGGGCTGAATCAGCCCCAGCATTTT
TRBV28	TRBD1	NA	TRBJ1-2	CASQTGNYGYTF	TGTGCCAGCCAGACAGGGAACTATGGCTACACCTTC
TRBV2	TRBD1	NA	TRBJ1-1	CASSRTGGNTEAFF	TGTGCCAGCAGTCGGACAGGGGGGAACACTGAAGCTTTCTTT
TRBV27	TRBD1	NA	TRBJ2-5	CASSTDRGGPQETQYF	TGTGCCAGCAGTACCGACAGGGGGGGCCCCCAAGAGACCCAGTACTTC
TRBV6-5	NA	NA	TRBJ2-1	CASTGGAYNEQFF	TGTGCCAGCACTGGTGGAGCCTACAATGAGCAGTTCTTC
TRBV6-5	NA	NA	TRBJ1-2	CASRSDNAYGYTF	TGTGCCAGCAGGTCGGACAACGCTTATGGCTACACCTTC
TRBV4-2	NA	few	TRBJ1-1	CASSQDWGDGTEAFF	TGTGCCAGCAGCCAAGATTGGGGGGACGGGACTGAAGCTTTCTTT
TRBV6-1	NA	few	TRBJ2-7	CASSEMRKIVYEQYF	TGTGCCAGCAGTGAAATGAGGAAGATAGTCTACGAGCAGTACTTC